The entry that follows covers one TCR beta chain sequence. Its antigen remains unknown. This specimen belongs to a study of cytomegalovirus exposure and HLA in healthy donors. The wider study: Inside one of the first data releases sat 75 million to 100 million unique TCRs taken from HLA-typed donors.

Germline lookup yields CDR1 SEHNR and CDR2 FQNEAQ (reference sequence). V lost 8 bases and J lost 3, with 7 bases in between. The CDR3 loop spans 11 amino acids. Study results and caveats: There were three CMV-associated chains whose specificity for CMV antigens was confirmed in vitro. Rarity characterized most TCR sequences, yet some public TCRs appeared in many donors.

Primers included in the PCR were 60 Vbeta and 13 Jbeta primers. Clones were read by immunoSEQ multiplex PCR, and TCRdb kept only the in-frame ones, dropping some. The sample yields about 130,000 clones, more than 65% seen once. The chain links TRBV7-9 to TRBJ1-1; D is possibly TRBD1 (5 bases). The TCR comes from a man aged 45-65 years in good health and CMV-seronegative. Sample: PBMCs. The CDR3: CASFRDTEAFF. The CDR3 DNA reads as TGTGCCAGCTTCAGGGACACTGAAGCTTTCTTT.